This TCR beta chain was identified during a study of blood T cell repertoires in COVID-19. Study background: Some COVID-19 samples were acute and others convalescent; all came from the United States, Italy and Spain. PBMCs, B-cell-depleted T cells, or T cells were the source of the cDNA or gDNA that made up the material.

The CDR3 consists of 14 residues. Germline CDR1 and CDR2: MNHEY and SVGAGI. Deletions cut 8 bases from V and 4 bases from J, with 18 bases between. The authors' processing: Counts of nucleated cells, estimated from reference gene primer amplification, were obtained. Here immunoSEQ multiplex PCR was the method, and the copy in TCRdb shows in-frame clones only, minus some. The DNA gave D and trimming, while V, J and clone size come from that table. The sample lists fewer than 200,000 clones, 82% seen once, with roughly 5% in the top ten. Participants reported their clinical history, and cohort assignment relied on those reports.

The chain is built from TRBV6-5 and TRBJ2-7; a possible D gene is TRBD2 (5 bases). The material sequenced was PBMCs or T cells enriched from blood (not recorded which). This clonotype was obtained from an older woman with acute COVID-19. The CDR3 DNA is TGTGCCAGCGAGGGCCCCCAAGTCTTATACGAGCAGTACTTC. Protein: CASEGPQVLYEQYF.